This TCR beta chain is from a study of T cells in Graves' hyperthyroidism and ophthalmopathy. About the research overall: Before any treatment, at initial diagnosis, peripheral blood was collected.

The germline V gene encodes CDR1 WSHSY and CDR2 SAAADI. This CDR3 contains 18 residues. Trimming took 6 bases from V and 4 from J, leaving 22 bases between them. Regions amplified from RNA transcripts were the TCR beta CDR3 regions. Using the HTBI primer set, a first-round RT-PCR was run on the TCR CDR3. TCRdb reprocessed the multiplex PCR reads with MiXCR, giving one entry per CDR3 protein. The sample has more than 300,000 distinct CDR3 sequences; about 17% are singletons. Fresh peripheral blood, under 11 ml, yielded the PBMCs. Regarding this clonotype: Its antigen is unknown.

Study observations and caveats: Ophthalmopathy was identified by the model a median roughly 6.5 months ahead of onset. In blood, most of the thyroid clonotypes expanded above 0.001 were also present.

The receptor was derived from a woman between 25 and 40 years old with Graves' hyperthyroidism that later progressed to Graves' ophthalmopathy. The V gene is TRBV10-2, the J gene TRBJ1-6; TRBD1 might be the D (6 bases). Sequencing used blood. This CDR3 is CASSHTRGTLTYNSPLHF. In nucleotides, the CDR3 is TGCGCCAGCAGCCATACAAGGGGGACCCTGACATATAATTCACCCCTCCACTTT.